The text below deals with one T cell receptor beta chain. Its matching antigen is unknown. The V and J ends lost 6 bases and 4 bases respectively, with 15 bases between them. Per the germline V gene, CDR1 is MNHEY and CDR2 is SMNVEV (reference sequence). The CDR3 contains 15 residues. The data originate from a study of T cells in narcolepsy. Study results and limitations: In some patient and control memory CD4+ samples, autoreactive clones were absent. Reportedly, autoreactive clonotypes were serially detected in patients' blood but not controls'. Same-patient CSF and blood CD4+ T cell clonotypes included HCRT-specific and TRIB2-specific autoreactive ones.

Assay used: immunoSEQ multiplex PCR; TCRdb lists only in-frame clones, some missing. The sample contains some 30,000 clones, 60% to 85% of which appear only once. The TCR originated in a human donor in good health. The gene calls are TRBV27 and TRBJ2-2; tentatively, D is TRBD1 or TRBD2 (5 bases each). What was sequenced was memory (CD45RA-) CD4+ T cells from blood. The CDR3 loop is CASSRQWGFTGELFF. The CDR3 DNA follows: TGTGCCAGCAGCAGACAGTGGGGGTTCACCGGGGAGCTGTTTTTT.